The T cell receptor beta chain described here comes from a study of early T cells in non-severe SARS-CoV-2 infection. Overall study context: Sequencing input comprised bulk RNA from unsorted whole blood; chain pairing was not available. Regarding the study as a whole: Matching against VDJdb likely underestimated virus-specific expansions, favoring anti-spike CD8.

The CDR3 runs 15 residues. V lost 3 bases, J lost 3 bases, and 13 bases lay in between. Germline V lookup: CDR1 ENHRY, CDR2 SYGVKD. In this sample, this clonotype turned up many times. The antigen is unknown. As part of library construction, unique molecular identifiers were attached to individual cDNA molecules. Via MiXCR, TCRdb re-called the 5' RACE reads, giving one row per CDR3 protein. The table shows tens of thousands of distinct CDR3 sequences, with 5% to 6.5% occurring only once. The sequenced sample was whole blood. This receptor was identified in an adult who was a healthcare worker with PCR-confirmed SARS-CoV-2 infection or an uninfected control (not recorded which). The rearrangement links TRBV10-3 to TRBJ2-3; a weak D match, TRBD2 (6 bases). The CDR3 DNA reads as TGTGCCATCAGTGAAGGTGGGGCGGGGACAGATACGCAGTATTTT. This gives the protein CAISEGGAGTDTQYF.